A selection of T cell receptor beta chains follows, all from one sample in a study of T cells in Graves' hyperthyroidism and ophthalmopathy. MiXCR was run by TCRdb on the multiplex PCR reads, yielding one entry per CDR3 protein. Altogether more than 500,000 distinct CDR3 sequences are present, approximately 15% being singletons, with the ten largest covering 3.5% to 4.5%. Sequencing input: blood. The receptors shown here come from a woman in her 40s with Graves' ophthalmopathy. The CDR3 runs from the conserved cysteine through the conserved F or W. Fields, in order: V gene, D gene, J gene, clone size, CDR3 DNA, CDR3 protein. A D gene is named only where the DNA matches it firmly. Some rows mark clone size as missing; the rest say once, few, many or name a class of expanded clone.

>TRBV19|TRBD2|TRBJ2-5|.
TGTGCCAGTAGTGCTTGGCGGGAGGGCTACGAGACCCAGTACTTC
CASSAWREGYETQYF
>TRBV27|.|TRBJ1-2|many
TGTGCCAGCAGCCCCGTGGGGGGCGGCTATGGCTACACCTTC
CASSPVGGGYGYTF
>TRBV27|.|TRBJ2-7|many
TGTGCCAGCACCTCCGGGTCCCACTCCTACGAGCAGTACTTC
CASTSGSHSYEQYF
>TRBV7-8|.|TRBJ2-5|many
TGTGCCAGCAGCCATTCACAGGGGAGGGAGACCCAGTACTTC
CASSHSQGRETQYF
>TRBV6-2/TRBV6-3|TRBD1|TRBJ2-6|.
TGTGCCAGCAGTTACGGTCCGGGACAGGGGGCTGGGGCCAACGTCCTGACTTTC
CASSYGPGQGAGANVLTF
>TRBV6-5|.|TRBJ1-2|many
TGTGCCAGCAGTTACTCGCAGGGTAACTATGGCTACACCTTC
CASSYSQGNYGYTF
>TRBV7-3|TRBD2|TRBJ2-2|.
TGTGCCAGCAGCTTAAGGCTAGCGGGGGACGGGGAGCTGTTTTTT
CASSLRLAGDGELFF
>TRBV6-5|.|TRBJ1-2|many
TGTGCCAGCAGCACTGACTGGGTGGGGAGCTATGGCTACACCTTC
CASSTDWVGSYGYTF
>TRBV29-1|.|TRBJ2-2|few
TGCAGCGTTGTGTACGGGGACACCGGGGAGCTGTTTTTT
CSVVYGDTGELFF
>TRBV7-8|.|TRBJ2-5|few
TGTGCCAGCAGCTCAGGGGATAGGGATACCGAGACCCAGTACTTC
CASSSGDRDTETQYF
>TRBV7-2|.|TRBJ1-6|few
TGTGCCAGCACGCCTGGGGTAAATTCACCCCTCCACTTT
CASTPGVNSPLHF
>TRBV9|TRBD1|TRBJ2-7|.
TGTGCTTCATCAACGTCCCGGACAGGGGCCTACGAGCAGTACTTC
CASSTSRTGAYEQYF
>TRBV30|TRBD1|TRBJ1-1|many
TGTGCCTGGTGGACAGGGGAGAACACTGAAGCTTTCTTT
CAWWTGENTEAFF
>TRBV27|TRBD2|TRBJ2-5|many
TGTGCCAGCAGCCCCGAACCTAGCGGGAGGGCCTTAGCGGAGACCCAGTACTTC
CASSPEPSGRALAETQYF
>TRBV6-1|TRBD1|TRBJ2-2|many
TGTGCCAGCAGCCGTACCGGGACAGGGATCCCCGGGGAGCTGTTTTTT
CASSRTGTGIPGELFF
>TRBV19|.|TRBJ1-5|many
TGTGCCAGTAGTAGAGATGGGGGGCTGGATCAGCCCCAGCATTTT
CASSRDGGLDQPQHF
>TRBV20-1|.|TRBJ1-1|many
TGCAGTGCTAGAGATTGGCGAGGGATGGACACTGAAGCTTTCTTT
CSARDWRGMDTEAFF
>TRBV20-1|.|TRBJ2-5|many
TGCAGTGCTAGAGGGGGGCATGATGGAGAGACCCAGTACTTC
CSARGGHDGETQYF
>TRBV28|.|TRBJ1-5|many
TGTGCCAGCAGCACTCAGGGTCAGTACAATCAGCCCCAGCATTTT
CASSTQGQYNQPQHF
>TRBV11-1|TRBD1|TRBJ2-6|few
TGTGCCAGCAGCCTGCACCGGGACAGACGTGGGGCCAACGTCCTGACTTTC
CASSLHRDRRGANVLTF
>TRBV27|.|TRBJ2-6|many
TGTGCCAGCAGTTTAAGGTGGAGTACTGGGGCCAACGTCCTGACTTTC
CASSLRWSTGANVLTF
>TRBV24-1|.|TRBJ2-2|many
TGTGCCACCAGTGATTTCAGGGACACCGGGGAGCTGTTTTTT
CATSDFRDTGELFF
>TRBV7-3|.|TRBJ2-5|many
TGTGCCAGCAGCCCAACCCTTGGGAGTCGAGAGACCCAGTACTTC
CASSPTLGSRETQYF
>TRBV6-4|.|TRBJ1-5|many
TGTGCCAGCACCCTGTCCTACGACCGGGGGGGAGGAAGCAATCAGCCCCAGCATTTT
CASTLSYDRGGGSNQPQHF
>TRBV20-1|TRBD2|TRBJ2-5|many
TGCAGTGCCTTAGGGCTAGCGGGGTTAGAGACCCAGTACTTC
CSALGLAGLETQYF
>TRBV20-1|.|TRBJ1-2|.
TGCAGTGCTAGTAAGGACAGTAACTATGGCTACACCTTC
CSASKDSNYGYTF
>TRBV28|TRBD1|TRBJ1-2|many
TGTGCCAGCAGCCTTCGATTGGGGGGACAGCCGACCTTC
CASSLRLGGQPTF
>TRBV3-1|.|TRBJ2-2|.
TGTGCCAGCAGCCAAGGGTACCTAGCCACCGGGGAGCTGTTTTTT
CASSQGYLATGELFF
>TRBV29-1|.|TRBJ2-7|few
TGCAGCGTTGAAGTAGGGCCGGCAGGCCACTCCGACGAGCAGTACTTC
CSVEVGPAGHSDEQYF